This T cell receptor beta chain originates from a study of OX40 agonist ivuxolimab in advanced cancers. Regarding the research as a whole: Ivuxolimab, which targeted the costimulatory receptor OX40 (CD134), was an agonistic, fully human IgG2 monoclonal antibody. Intravenous ivuxolimab was administered to patients every 2 weeks at six dose levels: 0.01, 0.1, 0.3, 1.5, 3 and 10 mg/kg. Of the roughly 53 patients in dose escalation, about 20 had hepatocellular carcinoma, some 15 had melanoma, 9 had renal cell carcinoma and 9 had head and neck cancer. In the dose-escalation cohort, more than 75% of patients were male, and the mean age was around 60 years, with a range of 23 to 79. Patients were allowed to have had prior anti-PD-1, anti-PD-L1 or anti-CTLA-4 therapy, and approximately 40% of the dose-escalation patients had been treated with checkpoint inhibitors. Partial responses occurred in three dose-escalation patients: two with cutaneous melanoma and one with hepatocellular carcinoma. The purpose of peripheral TCRbeta sequencing was to test whether ivuxolimab changed TCR sequence diversity and led to clonal T-cell expansion. The paper describes the monotherapy dose-escalation part (N of about 57 patients) of the phase I trial of ivuxolimab.

Patients with a history of autoimmune disease or receiving systemic immunosuppression were excluded from the trial. Peripheral blood for TCR sequencing was collected from all dose cohorts at baseline, on cycle 4 day 1, and on cycle 7 day 1. The samples were taken from a phase I, first-in-human, multicenter, open-label dose-escalation trial of ivuxolimab. The trial enrolled adults with locally advanced or metastatic head and neck squamous cell, hepatocellular, melanoma or renal cell carcinoma. Before TCR sequencing, CD4+ and CD8+ T cells were separately sorted from peripheral blood. Genomic DNA was isolated from the sorted cells so that the TCRbeta CDR3 region could be sequenced. TCRbeta CDR3 regions were sequenced using the immunoSEQ Assay. Entries here come from immuneACCESS through TCRdb and include only in-frame sequences with V and J called. Some clones fail to appear in such tables; in the studies checked, an unresolved V gene covers under half of the shortfall, and the cause of the remainder is unknown. This sample lists roughly 80,000 clones; 70% to 90% were detected once. Around 0.88% of the sample is held by the ten biggest clonotypes.

The CDR3 runs 15 amino acids, cysteine and phenylalanine included. Only the CDR3 portion is preserved as DNA: 45 bases, with reading frame beginning at the first base. The germline V gene provides CDR1 MGHRA and CDR2 YSYEKL. General findings and caveats noted by the study authors: The antigen specificity of the clonally expanded peripheral T cells was not determined. After ivuxolimab, CD8+ T cells had more expanded clones than CD4+ T cells on average. In partial responders in the 0.1-3.0 mg/kg groups, normalized peripheral clonal expansion was found to be among the lowest, especially among CD8+ T cells. Low levels of normalized T-cell clonal expansion were also seen in some patients who did not respond. At doses of 0.1 to 3.0 mg/kg, clonal expansion of both CD4+ and CD8+ blood T cells was observed from baseline to week 6.

On this clone: The antigen this receptor binds is unknown. Base qualities are not recorded, but no much larger clone differs from it by a single base.

This receptor chain uses TRBV4-1 and TRBJ2-5; a stretch of 11 junction bases matches TRBD1. The end of the DNA fits TRBJ2-7 better, so the J call may be wrong. The sequence was collected from an adult with an advanced solid tumor such as melanoma, head and neck, liver or kidney cancer. The sequences come from CD4+ or CD8+ T cells sorted from blood, collected in a trial of the OX40 agonist ivuxolimab. CDR3 region: CASSQEGTGGYEQYF. The sequence in DNA is TGCGCCAGCAGCCAAGAGGGGACAGGGGGCTACGAGCAGTACTTC.